These 19 T cell receptor beta chains were all obtained from the same sample, sequenced in a study of CD8+ T cells in alopecia areata. As for treatment: oral pan-JAK inhibitor, 5-10 mg twice daily. Isolated RNA was reverse transcribed into cDNA used as the sequencing template. This table comes from immunoSEQ multiplex PCR, and its TCRdb copy is limited to in-frame clones, with some not included. This sample has about 190,000 clones, with about three fifths found just once. The starting material was CD8+ T cells sorted from blood, obtained at week 24, from a patient treated with tofacitinib. These receptors were collected from a human donor with alopecia areata.

The CDR3 DNA is TGTGCCAGCAGTCAGGGTTTTACTTATCAAGAGACCCAGTACTTC. It specifies CASSQGFTYQETQYF. This chain links TRBV2 with TRBJ2-5; D might be TRBD1 (5 bases). In germline, CDR1 is SNHLY, CDR2 FYNNEI. The CDR3 loop spans 15 amino acids. V lost 5 bases and J 2 bases, leaving 15 bases between the germline ends.

Points on this clone: This CDR3 is also generated by other DNA sequences in the sample. The chain joins TRBV12-5 to TRBJ1-1; D not resolved. The V gene's germline CDR1 is LGHNT and CDR2 FRNRAP. The V end lost 6 bases, the J end lost 3 bases, and 2 bases lay between the germline ends. CDR3 length equals 10 residues. CDR3 coding DNA: TGTGCTAGTGGGGACACTGAAGCTTTCTTT. Protein: CASGDTEAFF. Using reference TRBV12-5 and TRBJ1-1 for the parts outside the CDR3, the full variable domain is DARVTQTPRHKVTEMGQEVTMRCQPILGHNTVFWYRQTMMQGLELLAYFRNRAPLDDSGMPKDRFSAEMPDATLATLKIQPSEPRDSAVYFCASGDTEAFFGQGTRLTVV.

The CDR3 sequence is CSVVRAGANVLTF. Here the CDR3 DNA reads TGCAGCGTTGTCAGGGCTGGGGCCAACGTCCTGACTTTC. V and J are TRBV29-1 and TRBJ2-6; D is perhaps TRBD1 (5 bases). Trimming cost V 4 bases and J 2 bases, with 6 bases left between them. Germline CDR1 and CDR2: SQVTM and ANQGSEA. This CDR3 is built from 13 residues.

The chain uses TRBV6-1 and TRBJ2-7, with 11 bases lining up with TRBD1. The germline V gene has CDR1 MNHNS and CDR2 SASEGT. CDR3 size: 15 residues. Unmatched junction bases numbered 8, after V lost 7 bases and J lost 3 bases. This CDR3 is CASTQDRGRVYEQYF. The CDR3 DNA follows: TGTGCCAGCACCCAGGACAGGGGGCGCGTCTACGAGCAGTACTTC.

The gene calls are TRBV13 and TRBJ2-2, with 9 bases lining up with TRBD1. The CDR3 extends over 14 amino acids. Trimming at V came to 8 bases and at J to 2 bases, leaving 3 bases not matched to a gene. Germline V gives CDR1 PRHDT, CDR2 FYEKMQ (reference sequence). The CDR3 region is CASLQGANTGELFF. For the CDR3, the DNA is TGTGCCAGCCTACAGGGGGCAAACACCGGGGAGCTGTTTTTT.

The chain employs TRBV10-3 and TRBJ2-5, with D maybe TRBD1 (6 bases). The CDR3 runs 13 residues. Germline CDR1 reads ENHRY; CDR2 reads SYGVKD. The germline V and J ends were trimmed by 7 bases and 5 bases, with 14 bases remaining between them. The CDR3 DNA reads as TGTGCCATCAAAGGGGGTAGTAGTGAGACCCAGTACTTC. Amino acids: CAIKGGSSETQYF.

The J gene is TRBJ2-3, the V gene TRBV29-1, with TRBD1 as a possible D gene (6 bases). Between the trimmed V and J ends, which lost 5 bases and 5 bases, there was a span of 14 bases. Germline V gives CDR1 SQVTM, CDR2 ANQGSEA. This CDR3 spans 13 amino acids. The CDR3 sequence: CSVLGQPVDTQYF. The CDR3 DNA is TGCAGCGTTTTAGGACAGCCAGTAGATACGCAGTATTTT.

This clone has more than one count but fewer than ten. This chain links TRBV6-1 with TRBJ2-7, with D perhaps TRBD1 (5 bases). CDR3 length equals 13 residues. V lost 5 bases and J lost 2, with 10 bases in between. The germline V gene has CDR1 MNHNS and CDR2 SASEGT. CDR3 in DNA: TGTGCCAGCAGTACTCAGGGTCCCTACGAGCAGTACTTC. Translating gives CASSTQGPYEQYF.

The V gene is TRBV7-9, the J gene TRBJ1-5; D unclear. Germline CDR1 is SEHNR and CDR2 is FQNEAQ (reference sequence). CDR3 length equals 14 residues. V lost 5 bases, J lost 0 bases, and 8 bases lay in between. CDR3 loop: CASSRHDSNQPQHF. CDR3 DNA sequence: TGTGCCAGCAGCCGACACGATAGCAATCAGCCCCAGCATTTT.

On this clone: Other DNA sequences in the same sample also yield this CDR3. This chain links TRBV25-1 with TRBJ2-7; D unclear. V was shortened by 8 bases and J by 1 base, with 6 bases between the two germline ends. Germline assignment: CDR1 MGHDK and CDR2 SYGVNS. CDR3 length: 11 amino acids. The CDR3 sequence: CASSQSYEQYF. CDR3 DNA: TGTGCCAGCTCACAGTCCTACGAGCAGTACTTC.

The chain joins TRBV30 to TRBJ1-1, with 7 bases aligning to TRBD1. This CDR3 spans 14 amino acids. The germline V gene encodes CDR1 GTSNPN and CDR2 SVGIG (reference sequence). The ends lost 2 bases at V and 0 bases at J; junction bases unmatched: 3. CDR3 DNA sequence: TGTGCCTGGAGTCTGGGACAGCTGAACACTGAAGCTTTCTTT. This sequence encodes CAWSLGQLNTEAFF.

The chain recombines TRBV5-1 with TRBJ2-7; possibly TRBD2 for D (5 bases). This CDR3 contains 11 residues. V was pared by 5 bases and J by 6 bases, with 9 bases between. Germline V gene data show CDR1 as SGHRS and CDR2 as YFSETQ. CDR3 amino acids: CASSIEGEQYF. The CDR3 DNA sequence: TGCGCCAGCAGTATTGAGGGCGAGCAGTACTTC. Using reference TRBV5-1 and TRBJ2-7 for the parts outside the CDR3, the full variable domain is KAGVTQTPRYLIKTRGQQVTLSCSPISGHRSVSWYQQTPGQGLQFLFEYFSETQRNKGNFPGRFSGRQFSNSRSEMNVSTLELGDSALYLCASSIEGEQYFGPGTRLTVT.

The V call is TRBV9, the J call TRBJ2-1; 7 bases agree with TRBD2. This CDR3 has 17 residues. V was pared by 1 base and J by 4 bases, with 11 bases of the junction left unmatched. Germline V gene sequence: CDR1 SGDLS, CDR2 YYNGEE. CDR3 amino acids: CASSVMGGSDSYNEQFF. The CDR3 nucleotides read TGTGCCAGCAGCGTAATGGGGGGGTCCGATAGTTACAATGAGCAGTTCTTC.

J is TRBJ2-7 and V is TRBV2, with D perhaps being TRBD1 or TRBD2 (6 bases each). CDR1 and CDR2 (germline): SNHLY, FYNNEI. V was shortened by 2 bases and J by 5 bases, with 13 bases between the two germline ends. CDR3 length equals 14 residues. DNA for the CDR3: TGTGCCAGCAGTGAAAAGGGGGGCCCTGACGAGCAGTACTTC. It encodes CASSEKGGPDEQYF.

The CDR3 nucleotides read TGTGCCAGCAGCTTAACTTTCCCTCCAAGCGAGCAGTACTTC. This translates into CASSLTFPPSEQYF. The V gene is TRBV13, the J gene TRBJ2-7, with no clear D. CDR3 length: 14 residues. In germline, CDR1 is PRHDT, CDR2 FYEKMQ (reference sequence). The V gene lost 2 bases and the J gene lost 6 bases, with 14 bases spanning the gap.

This clone was seen a handful of times. This chain connects TRBV5-6 to TRBJ2-3, with D possibly matching TRBD1 (6 bases). From germline, CDR1 is SGHDT and CDR2 YYEEEE. Trimming took 4 bases from V and 6 from J, leaving 9 bases between them. The CDR3 length is 12 residues. The DNA for the CDR3 is TGTGCCAGCAGCCCAGGGGAGGATACGCAGTATTTT. Its translation: CASSPGEDTQYF.

The genes are TRBV6-1 and TRBJ1-4; D ambiguous. This CDR3 spans 14 amino acids. The V gene's germline CDR1 is MNHNS and CDR2 SASEGT. V was clipped by 3 bases and J by 0 bases, with 5 bases between them. The CDR3 here is CASSEDATNEKLFF. The CDR3 DNA follows: TGTGCCAGCAGTGAGGACGCAACTAATGAAAAACTGTTTTTT.

This chain joins TRBV5-1 and TRBJ2-3; D is perhaps TRBD1 (6 bases). The CDR3 has 11 amino acids. Germline CDR1 is SGHRS and CDR2 is YFSETQ. Trimming removed 7 bases at V and 14 bases at J, with 17 bases between. CDR3 amino acids: CASSRDTELYF. As DNA, the CDR3 is TGCGCCAGCTCTCGGGACACCGAGTTGTATTTT.

The chain joins TRBV7-8 to TRBJ2-7; D unresolved. The V end lost 5 bases, the J end lost 6 bases, and 14 bases lay between the germline ends. This CDR3 has 13 residues. Looked up from germline, CDR1 is SGHVS and CDR2 is FQNEAQ. The DNA of the CDR3 is TGTGCCAGCAGCGAAACGCGAAAAGGCGAGCAGTACTTC. It yields the protein CASSETRKGEQYF.